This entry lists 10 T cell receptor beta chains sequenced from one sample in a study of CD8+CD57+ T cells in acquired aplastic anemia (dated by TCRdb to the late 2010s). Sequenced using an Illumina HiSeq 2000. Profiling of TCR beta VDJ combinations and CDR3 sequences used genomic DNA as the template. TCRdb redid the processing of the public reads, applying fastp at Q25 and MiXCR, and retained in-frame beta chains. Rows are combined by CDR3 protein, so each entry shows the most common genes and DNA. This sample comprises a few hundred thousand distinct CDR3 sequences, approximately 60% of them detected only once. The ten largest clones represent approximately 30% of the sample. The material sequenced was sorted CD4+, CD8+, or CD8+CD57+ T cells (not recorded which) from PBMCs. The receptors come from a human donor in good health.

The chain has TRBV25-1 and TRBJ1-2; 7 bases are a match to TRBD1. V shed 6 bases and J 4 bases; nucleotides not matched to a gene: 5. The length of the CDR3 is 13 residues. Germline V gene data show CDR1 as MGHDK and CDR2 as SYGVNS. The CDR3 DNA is TGTGCCAGCAGACAGGGGCAGAGCTATGGCTACACCTTC. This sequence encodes CASRQGQSYGYTF.

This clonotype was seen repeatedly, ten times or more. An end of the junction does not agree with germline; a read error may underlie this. The CDR3 sequence: CASSVAGGSGELFF. The CDR3 DNA is TGTGCCAGCAGCGTAGCGGGGGGCTCCGGGGAGCTGTTTTTT. V is TRBV11-1 and J is TRBJ2-2; TRBD2 aligns across 10 bases. There are 14 residues in the CDR3. Germline values: CDR1 SGHAT, CDR2 FQDESV (reference sequence).

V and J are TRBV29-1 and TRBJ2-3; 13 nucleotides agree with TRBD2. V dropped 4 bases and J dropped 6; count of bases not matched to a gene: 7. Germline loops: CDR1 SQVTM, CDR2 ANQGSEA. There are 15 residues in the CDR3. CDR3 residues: CSVAGLAGAADTQYF. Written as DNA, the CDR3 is TGCAGCGTTGCAGGACTAGCGGGGGCCGCGGATACGCAGTATTTT.

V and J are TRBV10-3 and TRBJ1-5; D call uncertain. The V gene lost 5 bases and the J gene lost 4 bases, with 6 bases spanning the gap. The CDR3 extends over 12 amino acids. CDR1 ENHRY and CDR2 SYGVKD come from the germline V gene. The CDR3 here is CAISSDNQPQHF. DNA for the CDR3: TGTGCCATCAGTTCAGATAATCAGCCCCAGCATTTT.

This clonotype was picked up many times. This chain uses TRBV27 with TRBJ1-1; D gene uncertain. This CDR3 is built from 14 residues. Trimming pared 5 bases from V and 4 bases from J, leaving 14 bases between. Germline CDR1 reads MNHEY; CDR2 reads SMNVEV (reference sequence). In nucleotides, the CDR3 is TGTGCCAGCAGTCTCTCTATCGAGTCCACTGAAGCTTTCTTT. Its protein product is CASSLSIESTEAFF.

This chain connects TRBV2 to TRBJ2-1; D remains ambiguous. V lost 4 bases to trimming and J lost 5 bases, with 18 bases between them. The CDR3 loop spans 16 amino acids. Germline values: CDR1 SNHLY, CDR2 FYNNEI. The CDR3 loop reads CASSGRWLPVDNEQFF. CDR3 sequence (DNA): TGTGCCAGCAGTGGAAGGTGGCTCCCCGTGGACAATGAGCAGTTCTTC. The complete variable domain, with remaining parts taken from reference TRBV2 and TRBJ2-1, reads EPEVTQTPSHQVTQMGQEVILRCVPISNHLYFYWYRQILGQKVEFLVSFYNNEISEKSEIFDDQFSVERPDGSNFTLKIRSTKLEDSAMYFCASSGRWLPVDNEQFFGPGTRLTVL.

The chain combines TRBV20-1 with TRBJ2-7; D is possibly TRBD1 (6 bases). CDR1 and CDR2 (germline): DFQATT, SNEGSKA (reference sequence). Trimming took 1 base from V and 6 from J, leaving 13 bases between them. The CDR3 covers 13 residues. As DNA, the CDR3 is TGCAGTGCTAGAGGTTACAGGGAAAGCGAGCAGTACTTC. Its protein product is CSARGYRESEQYF.

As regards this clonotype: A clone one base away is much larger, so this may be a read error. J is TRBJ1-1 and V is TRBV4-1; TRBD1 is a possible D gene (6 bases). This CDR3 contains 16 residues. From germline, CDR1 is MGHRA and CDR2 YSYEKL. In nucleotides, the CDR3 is TGCGCCCGCAGCCAAGCACCTGGACAGCGGAACACTGAAGCTTTCTTT. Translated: CARSQAPGQRNTEAFF.

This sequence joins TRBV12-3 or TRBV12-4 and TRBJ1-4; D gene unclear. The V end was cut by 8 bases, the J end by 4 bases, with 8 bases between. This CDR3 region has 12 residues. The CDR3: CASADFNEKLFF. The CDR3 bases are TGTGCCAGCGCCGACTTTAATGAAAAACTGTTTTTT.

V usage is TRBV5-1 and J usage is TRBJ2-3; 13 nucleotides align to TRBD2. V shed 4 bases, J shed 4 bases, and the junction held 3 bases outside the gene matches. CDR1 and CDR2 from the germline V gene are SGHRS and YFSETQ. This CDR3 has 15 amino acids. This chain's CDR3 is CASSGGLAGADTQYF. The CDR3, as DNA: TGCGCCAGCAGCGGCGGACTAGCGGGAGCAGATACGCAGTATTTT.